This T cell receptor (beta chain) is drawn from a study of blood T cell repertoires in COVID-19. Across the study: COVID-19 samples from acute and convalescent phases originated in the United States, Italy and Spain. T cells, B-cell-depleted T cells, or PBMCs supplied cDNA or gDNA.

The ends were cut back, 6 bases at V and 6 bases at J, with 18 bases in the middle. This CDR3 comprises 15 residues. CDR1 and CDR2 (germline): SGHTA, FQGTGA. In the authors' workflow: Counts of nucleated cells, estimated from reference gene primer amplification, were obtained. The assay was immunoSEQ multiplex PCR, and TCRdb's table has in-frame clones only and misses some. Clonal size and the V and J genes are those of that table, whereas D and trimming came from the DNA. The table records some 150,000 clones, approximately 80% of them present only once. Sequencing was done on a sample of peripheral blood. The chain couples TRBV7-3 to TRBJ2-1; a weak D match, TRBD2 (5 bases). This sequence originates from a human donor in a cohort sampled during active COVID-19. CDR3 protein: CASSPGGGLINEQFF. CDR3 nucleotides: TGTGCCAGCAGTCCCGGAGGCGGGTTGATCAATGAGCAGTTCTTC.